The 29 T cell receptor beta chains below were found in one sample sequenced in a study of blood T cell repertoires in COVID-19. Method: immunoSEQ multiplex PCR; TCRdb's copy keeps in-frame clones and lacks some. The sample lists just over 60,000 clones, approximately 80% seen once, with 15% to 20% in the top ten. The sample was peripheral blood. The receptors come from a man in his 60s with acute or convalescent COVID-19.

CDR3 bases: TGTGCCTGGATGAGGACAGGAGCCTCACCCCTCCACTTT. Its translation: CAWMRTGASPLHF. V and J are TRBV30 and TRBJ1-6; the match to TRBD1 covers 7 bases. The CDR3 consists of 13 residues. Germline V gene data show CDR1 as GTSNPN and CDR2 as SVGIG (reference sequence). With V trimmed by 4 bases and J by 10 bases, 7 bases remained unmatched.

This rearrangement joins TRBV9 to TRBJ2-3, with 7 positions matching TRBD1. Germline lookup yields CDR1 SGDLS and CDR2 YYNGEE. The length of the CDR3 is 13 residues. Losses at the gene ends were 4 bases for V and 4 bases for J; bases not matched to a gene: 3. CDR3 loop: CASSTQGPDTQYF. The CDR3 DNA is TGTGCCAGCAGCACACAGGGGCCAGATACGCAGTATTTT.

The J gene is TRBJ2-1, the V gene TRBV29-1; 8 bases align to TRBD2. CDR1 is SQVTM, CDR2 ANQGSEA, per germline. There are 14 residues in the CDR3. V gave up 4 bases and J gave up 0 bases; unmatched junction bases: 2. DNA of the CDR3: TGCAGCGTTGGGAGCGGGGGCTCCTACAATGAGCAGTTCTTC. Residues: CSVGSGGSYNEQFF.

The rearrangement joins TRBV11-2 to TRBJ1-4; weak D call: TRBD1 (6 bases). Trimming stripped 0 bases from V and 0 bases from J, with 11 bases between. The CDR3 is 17 amino acids. Germline CDR1 reads SGHAT; CDR2 reads FQNNGV. CDR3 amino acids: CASSLEWDKSTNEKLFF. CDR3 nucleotide sequence: TGTGCCAGCAGCTTAGAGTGGGACAAGTCAACTAATGAAAAACTGTTTTTT.

The chain combines TRBV7-2 with TRBJ2-5, with 10 bases lining up with TRBD2. The CDR3 is 13 residues long. V gave up 4 bases and J gave up 9 bases; unmatched junction bases: 5. From germline, CDR1 is SGHTA and CDR2 FQGNSA. CDR3: CASSSQREGAQYF. The CDR3 nucleotides are TGTGCCAGCAGCTCCCAGCGGGAGGGGGCCCAGTACTTC.

This clone came up a few times. The chain is built from TRBV19 and TRBJ1-5, with unresolved D. The CDR3 has 14 residues. The V and J ends lost 6 bases and 5 bases respectively, with 14 bases between them. The germline gives CDR1 LNHDA, CDR2 SQIVND (reference sequence). The CDR3 region has the DNA TGTGCCAGTAGCCCCGGGCGGGTGGATCAGCCCCAGCATTTT. Translating gives CASSPGRVDQPQHF.

In regard to this clone: Compared with germline, one end of the junction differs, possibly owing to a read error. The gene calls are TRBV11-1 and TRBJ2-7; TRBD1 agrees at 8 bases. The CDR3 loop spans 12 amino acids. Germline assignment: CDR1 SGHAT and CDR2 FQDESV (reference sequence). CDR3 bases: TGTGCCAGCAGCTTTTCCGGCGGGGACAGGCGGTTC. It encodes CASSFSGGDRRF.

J is TRBJ1-2 and V is TRBV19; D might be TRBD1 (6 bases). Looked up from germline, CDR1 is LNHDA and CDR2 is SQIVND (reference sequence). V was clipped by 7 bases and J by 7 bases, with 22 bases between them. The CDR3 consists of 15 residues. The CDR3 loop reads CASNLGLSPGAGYTF. DNA for the CDR3: TGTGCCAGTAATTTGGGGCTCTCCCCAGGGGCTGGCTACACCTTC.

This clone was seen once. The chain links TRBV11-3 to TRBJ2-1, with D perhaps matching TRBD2 (5 bases). This CDR3 comprises 16 residues. Germline loops: CDR1 SGHNT, CDR2 YENEEA. The ends were cut back, 1 base at V and 4 bases at J, with 14 bases in the middle. The DNA of the CDR3 is TGTGCCAGCAGCTTAGGGTTAAACCGGGGTTACAATGAGCAGTTCTTC. This codes for CASSLGLNRGYNEQFF.

This rearrangement joins TRBV18 to TRBJ1-1, with 7 bases fitting TRBD1. Germline V gives CDR1 KGHSH, CDR2 LQKENI. With 5 bases clipped from V and 5 bases from J, the junction kept 2 bases outside the gene matches. CDR3 size: 12 residues. DNA for the CDR3: TGTGCCAGCTCAGGACAGGTTACTGAAGCTTTCTTT. Translating it yields CASSGQVTEAFF.

The chain uses TRBV7-9 and TRBJ2-2; TRBD1 might be the D (5 bases). This CDR3 comprises 15 residues. V lost 1 base and J 4 bases, leaving 10 bases between the germline ends. Germline V CDR1 and CDR2: SEHNR, FQNEAQ (reference sequence). CDR3 nucleotides: TGTGCCAGCAGCTTAGGACAGATCATCACCGGGGAGCTGTTTTTT. Its protein is CASSLGQIITGELFF.

The chain couples TRBV7-8 to TRBJ1-2; D possibly corresponds to TRBD1 (6 bases). In germline, CDR1 is SGHVS, CDR2 FQNEAQ. The CDR3 covers 14 residues. The V end lost 5 bases, the J end lost 6 bases, and 16 bases lay between the germline ends. In DNA form, the CDR3 reads TGTGCCAGCAGCCCAGGACAGCTAGAGAATGGCTACACCTTC. It codes for CASSPGQLENGYTF.

V gene TRBV2 combines with J gene TRBJ2-5; D is possibly TRBD1 (6 bases). V lost 6 bases, J lost 2 bases, and 13 bases lay in between. This CDR3 has 14 amino acids. CDR1 SNHLY and CDR2 FYNNEI come from the germline V gene. For the CDR3, the DNA is TGTGCCAGCAGCGATTGGACAGAACAAGAGACCCAGTACTTC. Protein sequence: CASSDWTEQETQYF.

The V call is TRBV5-1, the J call TRBJ2-5; D is perhaps TRBD1 (6 bases). The CDR3 runs to 18 residues. Germline lookup yields CDR1 SGHRS and CDR2 YFSETQ. The germline V and J ends were trimmed by 0 bases and 2 bases, with 20 bases remaining between them. CDR3 loop: CASSLETGMFSRQETQYF. CDR3 DNA sequence: TGCGCCAGCAGCTTGGAAACAGGGATGTTCAGTCGGCAAGAGACCCAGTACTTC.

The chain recombines TRBV3-1 (or the pseudogene TRBV3-2) with TRBJ1-2, with D hard to call. The germline CDR1 and CDR2 sequences are LGHDT and YNNKEL (reference sequence). V dropped 4 bases and J dropped 4 bases, with 10 bases sitting between them. The CDR3 is 13 residues long. CDR3 sequence: CASSPGLSYGYTF. The CDR3, as DNA: TGTGCCAGCAGCCCTGGGCTATCCTATGGCTACACCTTC.

This chain links TRBV5-4 with TRBJ2-4; D is perhaps TRBD2 (6 bases). Germline V gene lookup returns CDR1 SGHNT and CDR2 YYREEE (reference sequence). The germline V and J ends were trimmed by 2 bases and 8 bases, with 11 bases remaining between them. The CDR3 is 13 amino acids. In nucleotides, the CDR3 is TGTGCCAGCAGCTTAGGAGGGACGGACATTCAGTACTTC. Its protein product is CASSLGGTDIQYF.

This CDR3 reads CASSETGHGEQFF. The CDR3, as DNA: TGTGCCAGCAGTGAAACGGGTCATGGTGAGCAGTTCTTC. The chain carries TRBV2 and TRBJ2-1, with D unresolved. The germline CDR1 and CDR2 sequences are SNHLY and FYNNEI. The CDR3 totals 13 residues. The V and J ends lost 2 bases and 9 bases respectively, with 11 bases between them.

This rearrangement joins TRBV28 to TRBJ2-3; the match to TRBD1 covers 8 bases. V gave up 5 bases and J gave up 4 bases; unmatched junction bases: 8. The CDR3 runs to 15 residues. In germline, CDR1 is MDHEN, CDR2 SYDVKM. The CDR3 DNA follows: TGTGCCAGCAGTCGTCCCCGGGACAGGTCAGATACGCAGTATTTT. Its protein is CASSRPRDRSDTQYF. Together with reference TRBV28 and TRBJ2-3, the CDR3 gives the full variable domain: DVKVTQSSRYLVKRTGEKVFLECVQDMDHENMFWYRQDPGLGLRLIYFSYDVKMKEKGDIPEGYSVSREKKERFSLILESASTNQTSMYLCASSRPRDRSDTQYFGPGTRLTVL.

The genes are TRBV29-1 and TRBJ2-1; possible D gene TRBD2, 5 bases. V lost 6 bases and J lost 0, with 12 bases in between. Germline CDR1 SQVTM, CDR2 ANQGSEA. This CDR3 has 14 residues. CDR3 in amino acids: CSVSSGSSYNEQFF. The DNA for the CDR3 is TGCAGCGTATCCAGCGGTAGCTCCTACAATGAGCAGTTCTTC.

This chain links TRBV10-3 with TRBJ2-1; TRBD2 agrees at 13 bases. The CDR3 extends over 15 amino acids. V trimming: 7 bases; J trimming: 8 bases; junction bases outside the gene matches: 8. In germline, CDR1 is ENHRY, CDR2 SYGVKD. CDR3 in amino acids: CAINTGTSGIDEQFF. The CDR3, as DNA: TGTGCCATCAATACCGGGACTAGCGGGATCGATGAGCAGTTCTTC.

The rearrangement uses TRBV13 and TRBJ1-2; 9 nucleotides match TRBD1. CDR3 length: 14 amino acids. Unmatched junction bases numbered 6, after V lost 5 bases and J lost 5 bases. Germline V gene sequence: CDR1 PRHDT, CDR2 FYEKMQ (reference sequence). This CDR3 is CASSVRTGAYGYTF. DNA of the CDR3: TGTGCCAGCAGCGTTCGGACAGGGGCGTATGGCTACACCTTC.

The V and J genes are TRBV18 and TRBJ2-7; 8 positions match TRBD1. Germline V gene lookup returns CDR1 KGHSH and CDR2 LQKENI. This CDR3 is 14 amino acids long. V lost 3 bases, J lost 4 bases, and 5 bases stayed unmatched. The CDR3 bases are TGTGCCAGCTCACCGCAGGGGGCCCAATACGAGCAGTACTTC. Encoded protein: CASSPQGAQYEQYF.

The V call is TRBV10-3, the J call TRBJ2-4; TRBD1 is a possible D gene (5 bases). The CDR3 consists of 17 residues. Trimming stripped 0 bases from V and 1 base from J, with 13 bases between. Germline CDR1 ENHRY, CDR2 SYGVKD. In DNA, the CDR3 is TGTGCCATCAGTGAGTCTCAGGGTGCAGGGGCCAAAAACATTCAGTACTTC. Amino acid sequence: CAISESQGAGAKNIQYF.

The V and J genes are TRBV18 and TRBJ2-6, with a possible D match to TRBD1 (5 bases). The ends were cut back, 8 bases at V and 0 bases at J, with 20 bases in the middle. The V gene's germline CDR1 is KGHSH and CDR2 LQKENI. This CDR3 has 18 amino acids. The CDR3 here is CASPHHVPGHSGANVLTF. CDR3 nucleotides: TGTGCCAGCCCTCACCACGTCCCAGGGCACTCTGGGGCCAACGTCCTGACTTTC.

This clone was seen only a few times. This chain links TRBV6-2 or TRBV6-3 with TRBJ2-3, with 7 bases aligning to TRBD2. The CDR3 runs to 15 residues. V shed 2 bases and J 2 bases; nucleotides not matched to a gene: 4. From germline, CDR1 is MNHEY and CDR2 SVGEGT. The DNA of the CDR3 is TGTGCCAGCAGTTACGTGGGAGGGACCACAGATACGCAGTATTTT. Residues: CASSYVGGTTDTQYF.

The V call is TRBV5-1, the J call TRBJ2-7; 11 bases agree with TRBD2. The junction had 11 bases not matched to a gene; V was cut back by 3 bases and J by 6 bases. This CDR3 contains 16 residues. Germline lookup yields CDR1 SGHRS and CDR2 YFSETQ. The CDR3: CASSSLLTSGNSEQYF. CDR3 in DNA: TGCGCCAGCAGCTCCCTCCTGACTAGCGGGAATAGCGAGCAGTACTTC.

This chain connects TRBV24-1 to TRBJ2-1, with D possibly being TRBD2 (6 bases). Germline CDR1 is KGHDR and CDR2 is SFDVKD. The CDR3 contains 16 residues. The ends were cut back, 1 base at V and 1 base at J, with 10 bases in the middle. CDR3 protein: CATSDLAGLSYNEQFF. CDR3 nucleotides: TGTGCCACCAGTGATTTAGCGGGTTTATCCTACAATGAGCAGTTCTTC.

J is TRBJ1-1 and V is TRBV4-1; D possibly corresponds to TRBD1 (5 bases). Trimming shortened V by 3 bases and J by 1 base, and 12 bases separated the two germline ends. The CDR3 totals 15 residues. Germline V lookup: CDR1 MGHRA, CDR2 YSYEKL. The CDR3 protein is CASSHLPGGNTEAFF. Written as DNA, the CDR3 is TGCGCCAGCAGCCACCTCCCGGGGGGGAACACTGAAGCTTTCTTT.

The rearrangement uses TRBV27 and TRBJ2-3; 11 nucleotides line up with TRBD2. Per the germline V gene, CDR1 is MNHEY and CDR2 is SMNVEV (reference sequence). Trimming took 4 bases from V and 1 from J; bases not matched to a gene: 7. The CDR3 has 17 amino acids. This CDR3 is CASSSYKLAGGTDTQYF. The CDR3 DNA is TGTGCCAGCAGTTCCTACAAACTAGCGGGAGGCACAGATACGCAGTATTTT.